This T cell receptor (beta chain) stems from a study of T-cell reconstitution after alpha-beta-depleted transplantation in children. This clonotype was seen a few times. V was cut by 5 bases and J by 8 bases, with 13 bases left in between. The CDR3 spans 13 residues. The authors prepared the TCRbeta library with unique molecular identifiers. MiXCR was run by TCRdb on the PCR reads, yielding one entry per CDR3 protein. The sample gives roughly 590,000 distinct CDR3 sequences, around 17% of which show up once; around 0.96% is in the top ten. The rearrangement joins TRBV12-3 or TRBV12-4 to TRBJ1-3; D is ambiguous. This clonotype was sampled from a human donor who donated a stem cell graft to a child with acute myeloid leukemia. The specimen was PBMCs from the stem cell graft donor, collected from the stem cell graft. The CDR3 loop reads CASSPPPGDTIYF. The CDR3 bases are TGTGCCAGCAGTCCGCCCCCGGGAGACACCATATATTTT.